This TCR beta chain derives from a study of radiotherapy plus CTLA-4 blockade in lung cancer (dated by TCRdb to the late 2010s). For the study in its entirety: Objective responses occurred in roughly 19% of enrolled patients, and around 30% achieved disease control.

Library generation was performed with the immunoSEQ multiplex PCR assay. TCRdb's version of the immuneACCESS table is confined to in-frame rearrangements and falls short of the full clone set. An unresolved V gene accounts for under half of the shortfall where checked; the remainder is of unknown origin. The sample table lists 81,000 or so clones, approximately 86% of them with a count of one. The ten largest account for about 0.95% of the sample. The paper's findings and limits, for the study overall: The strongest predictors of response, as reported, were early dynamic changes in blood T cell clones along with a rise in serum interferon-beta after radiation. TCR clones derived from tumors expanded in peripheral blood after treatment with radiotherapy and ipilimumab.

The study tested focal radiation therapy combined with CTLA-4 blockade (ipilimumab) in patients with chemo-refractory metastatic non-small-cell lung cancer. Note on this clone: The specificity of this receptor is unknown. No much larger clonotype is one base removed from it; base qualities were not supplied.

The CDR3 runs 14 residues from the cysteine to the phenylalanine. Only the CDR3 region is kept as DNA, spanning 42 bases read in frame from base 1. The CDR1 and CDR2 encoded by the germline V gene (reference sequence) are SGHKS and YYEKEE. The rearranged segments are TRBV5-5 and TRBJ2-5; TRBD1 is perhaps the D gene, given 6 matching bases. The J call may be in error: the DNA end matches TRBJ2-7 better. This material consisted of peripheral blood, taken from a patient treated with radiotherapy plus ipilimumab. This TCR was recovered from a human donor with non-small cell lung cancer who had stable disease on radiotherapy plus ipilimumab. The nucleotide sequence reads TGTGCCAGCAGCTTGTCACAGGGCGACTACGAGCAGTACTTC. The resulting protein is CASSLSQGDYEQYF.